The present T cell receptor (beta chain) was sequenced within a study of Ad26.COV2.S vaccination and SARS-CoV-2 variants. Data came from immunoSEQ multiplex PCR; TCRdb stores just in-frame clones and leaves some out. The data show about 350,000 clones, 92% seen once. The study's findings and limits: Participants given vaccine showed non-spike TCR breadth similar to that of placebo recipients.

A note on this clone: The antigen is undetermined. Distinct nucleotide sequences in the sample also encode this CDR3.

V gave up 5 bases and J gave up 8 bases; unmatched junction bases: 5. The CDR3 sequence is 12 residues long. The source of this sequence is a human donor who had recovered from COVID-19. Sequenced here: peripheral blood, sampled after recovery from COVID-19. The V and J genes are TRBV12-3 or TRBV12-4 and TRBJ1-2; TRBD1 aligns across 7 bases. The CDR3 DNA follows: TGTGCCAGCAGTCCAGGGGGTGGCGGCTACACCTTC. Translated: CASSPGGGGYTF.